Below, 26 T cell receptor beta chains from the same sample are listed, as sequenced in a study of blood T cells in healthy people across ages. A second PCR, run for about 6 to 12 cycles, used a sample-barcoded 5' primer plus a J-beta primer mix. MiXCR, applied by TCRdb to the 5' RACE reads, yields one record per CDR3 protein. The table shows roughly 1.5 million distinct CDR3 sequences, with approximately 43% occurring only once. The sequencing sample was made of blood. These receptors came from a woman younger than 35 in good health.

This clonotype was observed a handful of times. This rearrangement joins TRBV7-2 to TRBJ2-5; 12 bases align to TRBD2. V was pared by 1 base and J by 1 base, with 4 bases of the junction left unmatched. The CDR3 runs 17 residues. CDR1 is SGHTA, CDR2 FQGNSA, per germline. The CDR3 DNA reads as TGTGCCAGCAGCTTAGTAGGACTAGCGGGATTCCAAGAGACCCAGTACTTC. Translation gives CASSLVGLAGFQETQYF.

This clonotype was detected many times. The chain carries TRBV27 and TRBJ2-7; no definite D call. Looked up from germline, CDR1 is MNHEY and CDR2 is SMNVEV (reference sequence). Trimming left V 3 bases short and J 3 bases short, with 9 bases between. This CDR3 spans 13 amino acids. The CDR3 loop reads CASSLGSYYEQYF. The CDR3 DNA is TGTGCCAGCAGTTTGGGCAGTTACTACGAGCAGTACTTC.

This clonotype appeared a single time. The chain carries TRBV30 and TRBJ1-2; D gene ambiguous. Germline V lookup: CDR1 GTSNPN, CDR2 SVGIG (reference sequence). The CDR3 runs to 12 residues. V lost 4 bases and J lost 3, with 9 bases in between. CDR3 in amino acids: CAWTPWDYGYTF. CDR3 sequence (DNA): TGTGCCTGGACGCCTTGGGACTATGGCTACACCTTC.

V is TRBV7-8 and J is TRBJ2-3; 10 bases agree with TRBD2. V lost 1 base, J lost 4 bases, and 5 bases stayed unmatched. The CDR3 spans 16 residues. The germline V gene has CDR1 SGHVS and CDR2 FQNEAQ. The CDR3 region is CASSLVPSGGSDTQYF. Written as DNA, the CDR3 is TGTGCCAGCAGCTTAGTGCCTAGCGGGGGATCAGATACGCAGTATTTT.

This rearrangement joins TRBV11-3 to TRBJ2-3; D possibly corresponds to TRBD2 (6 bases). The V end lost 5 bases, the J end lost 4 bases, and 13 bases lay between the germline ends. The germline V gene encodes CDR1 SGHNT and CDR2 YENEEA. This CDR3 has 14 residues. CDR3 protein: CASSGRDFPDTQYF. The CDR3 DNA sequence: TGTGCCAGCAGCGGAAGGGACTTCCCAGATACGCAGTATTTT. Combining the CDR3 with reference TRBV11-3 and TRBJ2-3 gives the whole variable domain EAGVVQSPRYKIIEKKQPVAFWCNPISGHNTLYWYLQNLGQGPELLIRYENEEAVDDSQLPKDRFSAERLKGVDSTLKIQPAELGDSAVYLCASSGRDFPDTQYFGPGTRLTVL.

The chain joins TRBV4-3 to TRBJ2-2; 11 positions match TRBD2. This CDR3 comprises 15 residues. Looked up from germline, CDR1 is LGHNA and CDR2 is YSLEER. The V gene end was trimmed by 4 bases and the J gene end by 7 bases; junction bases not matched to a gene: 5. The CDR3 here is CASSPTSGSGGELFF. In DNA, the CDR3 is TGCGCCAGCAGCCCTACTAGCGGGAGCGGCGGGGAGCTGTTTTTT.

This clonotype has a count of ten or more. This may be a read error: a much more frequent sequence differs by one nucleotide. This chain links TRBV7-2 with TRBJ2-1; no clear D. CDR1 is SGHTA and CDR2 is FQGNSA in the germline V gene. The CDR3 loop spans 11 amino acids. Between the trimmed V and J ends, which lost 2 bases and 6 bases, there was a span of 2 bases. CDR3: CASSLPNEQFF. The CDR3 DNA reads TGTGCCAGCAGCTTACCCAATGAGCAGTTCTTC.

V and J are TRBV18 and TRBJ2-3; no clear D gene. CDR1 is KGHSH and CDR2 is LQKENI in the germline V gene. Trimming left V 3 bases short and J 4 bases short, with 11 bases between. The CDR3 is 14 amino acids. The CDR3 coding sequence is TGTGCCAGCTCACCGCCCGATATCCCAGATACGCAGTATTTT. Translated, it gives CASSPPDIPDTQYF.

This chain joins TRBV29-1 and TRBJ2-5; TRBD2 might be the D (6 bases). Germline V gives CDR1 SQVTM, CDR2 ANQGSEA. Trimming shortened V by 6 bases and J by 4 bases, and 15 bases separated the two germline ends. This CDR3 has 13 amino acids. The CDR3 sequence: CSVLSGPGETQYF. CDR3 nucleotides: TGCAGCGTCCTTAGCGGCCCGGGAGAGACCCAGTACTTC.

There are a few counts of this clonotype. The gene calls are TRBV7-2 and TRBJ1-6, with D hard to call. The V gene's germline CDR1 is SGHTA and CDR2 FQGNSA. This CDR3 has 17 amino acids. V was trimmed by 1 base and J by 0 bases, leaving 10 bases between them. CDR3 in DNA: TGTGCCAGCAGCTTAGACGCGCCTAGCTCCTATAATTCACCCCTCCACTTT. Translation: CASSLDAPSSYNSPLHF. Together with reference TRBV7-2 and TRBJ1-6, the CDR3 gives the full variable domain: GAGVSQSPSNKVTEKGKDVELRCDPISGHTALYWYRQSLGQGLEFLIYFQGNSAPDKSGLPSDRFSAERTGGSVSTLTIQRTQQEDSAVYLCASSLDAPSSYNSPLHFGNGTRLTVT.

The rearrangement uses TRBV2 and TRBJ2-1, with 11 bases identical to TRBD2. Germline-derived CDR1 and CDR2 are SNHLY and FYNNEI. This CDR3 has 12 residues. V dropped 9 bases and J dropped 5; count of bases not matched to a gene: 0. CDR3 protein: CARGLADNEQFF. DNA of the CDR3: TGTGCCAGGGGACTAGCGGACAATGAGCAGTTCTTC.

V and J are TRBV6-5 and TRBJ2-3, with 7 bases matching TRBD1. CDR1 is MNHEY, CDR2 SVGAGI, per germline. V gave up 6 bases and J gave up 6 bases; unmatched junction bases: 9. There are 14 residues in the CDR3. CDR3 protein: CASRRDRNTDTQYF. The CDR3 DNA reads as TGTGCCAGCAGGAGGGACAGAAACACGGATACGCAGTATTTT.

J is TRBJ2-5 and V is TRBV5-6; tentatively, D is TRBD2 (7 bases). Per germline, CDR1 SGHDT and CDR2 YYEEEE. This CDR3 region has 17 residues. V dropped 2 bases and J dropped 11 bases, with 28 bases sitting between them. CDR3 protein: CASSFGGGGFSYTEQYF. DNA of the CDR3: TGTGCCAGCAGCTTTGGGGGAGGGGGGTTCTCCTACACTGAGCAGTACTTC.

The chain employs TRBV4-3 and TRBJ1-3; unclear D gene. Germline V gene sequence: CDR1 LGHNA, CDR2 YSLEER. The V end was cut by 2 bases, the J end by 4 bases, with 12 bases between. The CDR3 runs 15 residues. DNA of the CDR3: TGCGCCAGCAGCCAACAGACGGTCATCGGAAACACCATATATTTT. It codes for CASSQQTVIGNTIYF.

The rearrangement joins TRBV7-2 to TRBJ2-4; 13 nucleotides match TRBD2. The closer fit of TRBJ2-7 to the DNA end suggests the J call may be wrong. Per germline, CDR1 SGHTA and CDR2 FQGNSA. This CDR3 has 17 amino acids. This chain's CDR3 is CASSLSYGLAGAYEQYF. In DNA, the CDR3 is TGTGCCAGCAGCTTGTCCTATGGACTAGCGGGGGCCTACGAGCAGTACTTC.

This clonotype showed up just a few times. The chain employs TRBV7-9 and TRBJ2-5; 8 nucleotides line up with TRBD2. The DNA end lines up better with TRBJ2-7; the J call may be wrong. The CDR3 is made up of 15 amino acids. The germline CDR1 and CDR2 sequences are SEHNR and FQNEAQ (reference sequence). The CDR3 loop is CASSSPGLELGEQYF. In DNA, the CDR3 is TGTGCCAGCAGCTCCCCGGGACTAGAGTTAGGCGAGCAGTACTTC.

This chain joins TRBV9 and TRBJ2-3; TRBD2 matches at 7 bases. CDR1 is SGDLS and CDR2 is YYNGEE in the germline V gene. Germline trimming cut 3 bases from V and 4 bases from J; bases unmatched to any gene: 14. This CDR3 has 17 amino acids. The CDR3 sequence: CASSDPGLPSFADTQYF. In nucleotides, the CDR3 is TGTGCCAGCAGCGATCCGGGACTACCCTCATTTGCAGATACGCAGTATTTT. The full variable domain, rest sourced from reference TRBV9 and TRBJ2-3, is DSGVTQTPKHLITATGQRVTLRCSPRSGDLSVYWYQQSLDQGLQFLIQYYNGEERAKGNILERFSAQQFPDLHSELNLSSLELGDSALYFCASSDPGLPSFADTQYFGPGTRLTVL.

The gene calls are TRBV20-1 and TRBJ1-4; D uncertain. The germline V gene encodes CDR1 DFQATT and CDR2 SNEGSKA (reference sequence). Trimming left V 1 base short and J 7 bases short, with 13 bases between. The CDR3 runs 14 residues. Here the CDR3 reads CSARAEGWGEKLFF. In DNA, the CDR3 is TGCAGTGCTAGAGCGGAAGGGTGGGGTGAAAAACTGTTTTTT.

Turning to this clonotype: An end of the junction does not agree with germline; a read error may underlie this. The V gene is TRBV12-3 or TRBV12-4, the J gene TRBJ2-7; maybe TRBD1 (6 bases). The CDR3 runs to 12 residues. The CDR3 coding sequence is TGTGCCAGCAGGGTCGTACAGGGAAGGGCTAACTTC. This sequence encodes CASRVVQGRANF.

The V gene is TRBV7-2, the J gene TRBJ2-1; 8 bases line up with TRBD1. This CDR3 contains 16 residues. Germline values: CDR1 SGHTA, CDR2 FQGNSA. Germline trimming cut 0 bases from V and 8 bases from J; bases unmatched to any gene: 9. The CDR3 loop reads CASSLARGRGFYEQFF. DNA of the CDR3: TGTGCCAGCAGCTTAGCCAGGGGGCGCGGGTTCTATGAGCAGTTCTTC.

This clonotype came up many times. V is TRBV4-1 and J is TRBJ2-3; 9 bases are a match to TRBD1. Trimming cost V 4 bases and J 6 bases; bases outside gene matches: 8. Germline CDR1 reads MGHRA; CDR2 reads YSYEKL. This CDR3 contains 15 residues. CDR3 amino acids: CASSPNRGQADTQYF. In DNA, the CDR3 is TGCGCCAGCAGCCCCAACAGGGGGCAGGCGGATACGCAGTATTTT.

A remark on this clonotype: This could be a read error, since a much larger clone is one nucleotide away. The chain has TRBV27 and TRBJ2-1; D may be TRBD2 (6 bases). Between the trimmed V and J ends, which lost 11 bases and 8 bases, there was a span of 22 bases. The length of the CDR3 is 14 residues. Germline assignment: CDR1 MNHEY and CDR2 SMNVEV (reference sequence). CDR3 coding DNA: TGTGCCTCGCAGCCTGCGGGGATATACGATGAGCAGTTCTTC. Its protein product is CASQPAGIYDEQFF.

Worth noting for this clonotype: An end of the junction differs from the germline gene, which may be a read error. This chain connects TRBV15 to TRBJ1-1; a possible D gene is TRBD1 (5 bases). Looked up from germline, CDR1 is LNHNV and CDR2 is YYDKDF (reference sequence). There are 14 residues in the CDR3. CDR3: CAASGAKGNTEAFF. The CDR3, as DNA: TGTGCCGCCAGTGGGGCTAAGGGGAACACTGAAGCTTTCTTT.

The chain carries TRBV11-2 and TRBJ1-6, with D possibly being TRBD1 (5 bases). This CDR3 comprises 15 residues. Germline V gene lookup returns CDR1 SGHAT and CDR2 FQNNGV. Trimming left V 5 bases short and J 0 bases short, with 8 bases between. CDR3 in amino acids: CASSQGPSYNSPLHF. In DNA, the CDR3 is TGTGCCAGCAGCCAGGGACCCTCCTATAATTCACCCCTCCACTTT.

This clonotype was seen only a few times. The chain combines TRBV7-2 with TRBJ2-5; D unresolved. The J call is in doubt because the DNA end fits TRBJ2-7 better. This CDR3 contains 13 residues. Germline assignment: CDR1 SGHTA and CDR2 FQGNSA. In nucleotides, the CDR3 is TGTGCCAGCAGCTTACAGACATCTGGCGAGCAGTACTTC. Translation gives CASSLQTSGEQYF.

This clonotype was picked up a small number of times. The V call is TRBV5-1, the J call TRBJ2-3; 8 nucleotides agree with TRBD2. J lost 6 bases, V lost 3 bases, and 9 bases had no gene match. From germline, CDR1 is SGHRS and CDR2 YFSETQ. This CDR3 has 15 amino acids. CDR3 amino acids: CASSWTGGSSDTQYF. The CDR3 coding sequence is TGCGCCAGCAGCTGGACGGGGGGGTCGTCGGATACGCAGTATTTT. Supplemented by reference TRBV5-1 and TRBJ2-3, the full variable domain reads KAGVTQTPRYLIKTRGQQVTLSCSPISGHRSVSWYQQTPGQGLQFLFEYFSETQRNKGNFPGRFSGRQFSNSRSEMNVSTLELGDSALYLCASSWTGGSSDTQYFGPGTRLTVL.